The 25 T cell receptor beta chains below were found in one sample sequenced in a study of T cell responses to AZD1222 COVID-19 vaccine. Using immunoSEQ multiplex PCR, the repertoire was profiled, and TCRdb retains in-frame clones only, with some absent. The table has 150,000 to 200,000 clones, about 92% seen once. The starting material was peripheral blood, obtained 28 days after the second AZD1222 dose. These receptors came from an adult who received the AZD1222 COVID-19 vaccine.

J is TRBJ2-1 and V is TRBV6-5; the D call may be TRBD1 or TRBD2 (5 bases each). Germline loops: CDR1 MNHEY, CDR2 SVGAGI. CDR3 length: 15 amino acids. V was trimmed by 0 bases and J by 6 bases, leaving 12 bases between them. The CDR3 region has the DNA TGTGCCAGCAGTTACTCGATTCTTGGGGGCAATGAGCAGTTCTTC. Amino acid sequence: CASSYSILGGNEQFF.

This clone has just one count. This sequence joins TRBV11-2 and TRBJ2-1; TRBD1 matches 8 bases. CDR1 is SGHAT, CDR2 FQNNGV, per germline. The CDR3 runs 15 residues. V trimming: 4 bases; J trimming: 0 bases; junction bases outside the gene matches: 2. The CDR3 DNA reads as TGTGCCAGCAGCTCAGGGGGCGCCTCCTACAATGAGCAGTTCTTC. Its translation: CASSSGGASYNEQFF. Using reference TRBV11-2 and TRBJ2-1 for the parts outside the CDR3, the full variable domain is EAGVAQSPRYKIIEKRQSVAFWCNPISGHATLYWYQQILGQGPKLLIQFQNNGVVDDSQLPKDRFSAERLKGVDSTLKIQPAKLEDSAVYLCASSSGGASYNEQFFGPGTRLTVL.

J is TRBJ2-3 and V is TRBV10-3; 9 positions agree with TRBD2. The CDR3 runs 15 residues. CDR1 is ENHRY, CDR2 SYGVKD, per germline. V lost 8 bases, J lost 1 base, and 7 bases stayed unmatched. The DNA of the CDR3 is TGTGCCATCGGGCGGGGGGGCCTCGGCACAGATACGCAGTATTTT. Protein sequence: CAIGRGGLGTDTQYF.

The V gene is TRBV30, the J gene TRBJ1-1; TRBD1 is a possible D gene (5 bases). Germline V gene lookup returns CDR1 GTSNPN and CDR2 SVGIG (reference sequence). The CDR3 has 13 amino acids. The V gene lost 0 bases and the J gene lost 7 bases, with 12 bases spanning the gap. Here the CDR3 DNA reads TGTGCCTGGAGTGTACATGGGGGTTATGAAGCTTTCTTT. It specifies CAWSVHGGYEAFF.

CDR3 amino acids: CASSQSRAGGPDTDTQYF. In nucleotides, the CDR3 is TGCGCCAGCAGCCAAAGCAGAGCGGGAGGGCCGGACACAGATACGCAGTATTTT. The V gene is TRBV4-3, the J gene TRBJ2-3; 10 bases are a match to TRBD2. The germline gives CDR1 LGHNA, CDR2 YSLEER. The J segment lost 2 bases and the V segment lost 2 bases, leaving 10 bases of the junction unmatched. The length of the CDR3 is 18 residues.

The gene calls are TRBV2 and TRBJ2-5; TRBD1 is a possible D gene (5 bases). This CDR3 spans 14 amino acids. Trimming removed 3 bases from V and 7 bases from J, with 15 bases in between. Per the germline V gene, CDR1 is SNHLY and CDR2 is FYNNEI. CDR3 region: CASSEFAQGGTQYF. CDR3 in DNA: TGTGCCAGCAGTGAGTTCGCCCAGGGTGGGACCCAGTACTTC.

This chain connects TRBV19 to TRBJ2-2, with TRBD2 matching over 12 bases. CDR3 length: 17 residues. V was clipped by 4 bases and J by 5 bases; unmatched bases: 8. Germline loops: CDR1 LNHDA, CDR2 SQIVND (reference sequence). CDR3 sequence (DNA): TGTGCCAGTAGTAAAACCGGGACTAGCGGGTTGACCGGGGAGCTGTTTTTT. Translating gives CASSKTGTSGLTGELFF.

The chain recombines TRBV10-3 with TRBJ1-5; no reliable D call. Germline CDR1 ENHRY, CDR2 SYGVKD. The germline V and J ends were trimmed by 3 bases and 0 bases, with 6 bases remaining between them. This CDR3 has 14 residues. The CDR3, as DNA: TGTGCCATCAGTGACCGGTCTAGCAATCAGCCCCAGCATTTT. This translates into CAISDRSSNQPQHF.

Only one count was recorded for this clone. The chain employs TRBV3-1 (or the pseudogene TRBV3-2) and TRBJ2-3, with 7 nucleotides matching TRBD2. CDR3 length: 14 residues. V lost 7 bases to trimming and J lost 6 bases; unmatched junction nucleotides: 10. Germline V gives CDR1 LGHDT, CDR2 YNNKEL (reference sequence). Written as DNA, the CDR3 is TGTGCCAGCAAGCCTAGCGGTCCCGGGGATACGCAGTATTTT. This gives the protein CASKPSGPGDTQYF.

This chain connects TRBV6-5 to TRBJ2-7, with TRBD1 identical over 8 bases. The J segment lost 7 bases and the V segment lost 4 bases, leaving 3 bases of the junction unmatched. The CDR3 has 12 residues. The germline gives CDR1 MNHEY, CDR2 SVGAGI. The CDR3 is CASSSRDREQYF. The CDR3 bases are TGTGCCAGCAGTTCCCGGGACAGGGAGCAGTACTTC.

The chain combines TRBV3-1 (or the pseudogene TRBV3-2) with TRBJ2-1; the D is unclear. Germline CDR1 LGHDT, CDR2 YNNKEL (reference sequence). Trimming cost V 3 bases and J 4 bases, with 4 bases left between them. The CDR3 covers 12 residues. The CDR3 loop reads CASSHGYNEQFF. CDR3 DNA sequence: TGTGCCAGCAGCCACGGGTACAATGAGCAGTTCTTC.

The genes are TRBV15 and TRBJ2-1; a possible D gene is TRBD2 (6 bases). Germline V gene sequence: CDR1 LNHNV, CDR2 YYDKDF (reference sequence). The CDR3 consists of 12 residues. V lost 4 bases, J lost 5 bases, and 6 bases lay in between. The CDR3 sequence: CATSTSDNEQFF. The CDR3 bases are TGTGCCACCAGCACTAGCGACAATGAGCAGTTCTTC.

V and J are TRBV12-3 or TRBV12-4 and TRBJ1-2; D uncertain. The CDR3 covers 12 residues. V lost 5 bases, J lost 3 bases, and 7 bases lay in between. The CDR3, as DNA: TGTGCCAGCAGTCCCCTCGACTATGGCTACACCTTC. This codes for CASSPLDYGYTF.

This chain links TRBV4-3 with TRBJ1-2, with TRBD1 as a possible D gene (5 bases). The ends were cut back, 0 bases at V and 4 bases at J, with 12 bases in the middle. Germline lookup yields CDR1 LGHNA and CDR2 YSLEER. This CDR3 region has 15 residues. The CDR3 DNA reads as TGCGCCAGCAGCCAAGATACAGGTCGGACCTATGGCTACACCTTC. Translation gives CASSQDTGRTYGYTF.

The J gene is TRBJ2-5, the V gene TRBV27, with D hard to call. There are 13 residues in the CDR3. The germline gives CDR1 MNHEY, CDR2 SMNVEV (reference sequence). V lost 4 bases and J 5 bases, leaving 11 bases between the germline ends. CDR3 residues: CASSSSLDETQYF. The CDR3 coding sequence is TGTGCCAGCAGTTCTTCCCTCGACGAGACCCAGTACTTC.

V and J are TRBV28 and TRBJ1-2; 7 bases agree with TRBD1. This CDR3 has 14 residues. After removal of 4 bases from V and 0 bases from J, the junction contained 2 bases not matched to a gene. Germline V gives CDR1 MDHEN, CDR2 SYDVKM. In DNA, the CDR3 is TGTGCCAGCAGTTCCGGGACAGCTAACTATGGCTACACCTTC. Translating it yields CASSSGTANYGYTF.

The genes are TRBV5-6 and TRBJ1-5; a weak D match, TRBD1 (5 bases). Trimming pared 1 base from V and 7 bases from J, leaving 18 bases between. Germline lookup yields CDR1 SGHDT and CDR2 YYEEEE. The CDR3 is 16 amino acids. CDR3 DNA: TGTGCCAGCAGCTTGTCGGGACGGCTTACGGACCAGCCCCAGCATTTT. Amino acids: CASSLSGRLTDQPQHF.

This sequence joins TRBV10-3 and TRBJ2-7; 11 nucleotides agree with TRBD2. J gave up 3 bases and V 2 bases, and 3 bases lay outside the gene matches. The V gene's germline CDR1 is ENHRY and CDR2 SYGVKD. There are 15 residues in the CDR3. The DNA for the CDR3 is TGTGCCATCAGTGAGGGGACTAGCGGAGGCTACGAGCAGTACTTC. This translates into CAISEGTSGGYEQYF.

The chain carries TRBV5-6 and TRBJ1-6; 9 bases align to TRBD1. Germline loops: CDR1 SGHDT, CDR2 YYEEEE. This CDR3 contains 16 residues. V dropped 2 bases and J dropped 6; count of bases not matched to a gene: 6. The CDR3 loop is CASSFMDRGSNSPLHF. CDR3 nucleotides: TGTGCCAGCAGCTTTATGGACAGGGGAAGTAATTCACCCCTCCACTTT. Full variable domain (missing parts from reference TRBV5-6 and TRBJ1-6): DAGVTQSPTHLIKTRGQQVTLRCSPKSGHDTVSWYQQALGQGPQFIFQYYEEEERQRGNFPDRFSGHQFPNYSSELNVNALLLGDSALYLCASSFMDRGSNSPLHFGNGTRLTVT.

V and J are TRBV18 and TRBJ2-3; 8 nucleotides align to TRBD1. The germline CDR1 and CDR2 sequences are KGHSH and LQKENI. CDR3 size: 14 residues. Germline trimming cut 3 bases from V and 4 bases from J; bases unmatched to any gene: 3. The chain's CDR3 is CASSPEQGADTQYF. The CDR3 DNA follows: TGTGCCAGCTCACCGGAACAGGGGGCAGATACGCAGTATTTT.

The gene calls are TRBV30 and TRBJ1-2, with 8 bases that match TRBD1. The CDR3 runs to 14 residues. V lost 3 bases, J lost 4 bases, and 7 bases stayed unmatched. The germline V gene has CDR1 GTSNPN and CDR2 SVGIG (reference sequence). CDR3 protein: CAWSRTGLGYGYTF. Written as DNA, the CDR3 is TGTGCCTGGAGCCGGACAGGGCTGGGCTATGGCTACACCTTC.

The V call is TRBV7-2, the J call TRBJ2-5; D not certain. Germline values: CDR1 SGHTA, CDR2 FQGNSA. The ends were cut back, 1 base at V and 5 bases at J, with 8 bases in the middle. The CDR3 spans 13 residues. CDR3 DNA: TGTGCCAGCAGCTTAGGGCCTGGGGAGACCCAGTACTTC. Translated, it gives CASSLGPGETQYF. Full variable domain (rest looked up from reference TRBV7-2 and TRBJ2-5): GAGVSQSPSNKVTEKGKDVELRCDPISGHTALYWYRQSLGQGLEFLIYFQGNSAPDKSGLPSDRFSAERTGGSVSTLTIQRTQQEDSAVYLCASSLGPGETQYFGPGTRLLVL.

The gene calls are TRBV30 and TRBJ1-3; D possibly corresponds to TRBD1 (5 bases). Trimming removed 3 bases from V and 7 bases from J, with 22 bases in between. The CDR3 loop spans 16 amino acids. Looked up from germline, CDR1 is GTSNPN and CDR2 is SVGIG (reference sequence). The CDR3 loop reads CAWSRAGGESRNTIYF. The CDR3 DNA reads as TGTGCCTGGAGCCGGGCGGGGGGAGAATCCCGCAACACCATATATTTT. Supplemented by reference TRBV30 and TRBJ1-3, the full variable domain reads SQTIHQWPATLVQPVGSPLSLECTVEGTSNPNLYWYRQAAGRGLQLLFYSVGIGQISSEVPQNLSASRPQDRQFILSSKKLLLSDSGFYLCAWSRAGGESRNTIYFGEGSWLTVV.

The chain has TRBV15 and TRBJ1-2; 8 nucleotides align to TRBD1. With 0 bases clipped from V and 10 bases from J, the junction kept 13 bases outside the gene matches. Germline values: CDR1 LNHNV, CDR2 YYDKDF (reference sequence). The CDR3 has 16 amino acids. The CDR3 DNA reads as TGTGCCACCAGCAGAGATCGTACAGGGGGGCCACGTGCCTACACCTTC. It yields the protein CATSRDRTGGPRAYTF.

The genes are TRBV30 and TRBJ1-6; 7 nucleotides match TRBD1. This CDR3 is 14 amino acids long. Germline V gene lookup returns CDR1 GTSNPN and CDR2 SVGIG (reference sequence). V gave up 4 bases and J gave up 7 bases; unmatched junction bases: 7. The CDR3, as DNA: TGTGCCTGGAAGAGGGACAGTGGAAATTCACCCCTCCACTTT. Protein product: CAWKRDSGNSPLHF.